Each of the 22 T cell receptor beta chains below was sequenced from the same sample in a study of T cells after yellow fever vaccination. MiXCR was run by TCRdb on the 5' RACE reads, yielding one entry per CDR3 protein. The sample consists of 200,000 to 300,000 distinct CDR3 sequences, 13% of them appearing once. The sample in question was CD4+ T cells sorted from PBMCs, obtained 45 days after the yellow fever booster vaccination. These receptors were taken from a man aged 25 to 40 who received the YFV17D yellow fever vaccine.

This clonotype was counted only a few times. The gene calls are TRBV5-4 and TRBJ2-3; TRBD2 agrees at 7 bases. The trim removed 4 bases at V and 0 bases at J, leaving 5 bases unmatched. Germline CDR1 SGHNT, CDR2 YYREEE (reference sequence). The CDR3 consists of 15 residues. The CDR3 is CASSPSLASTDTQYF. CDR3 in DNA: TGTGCCAGCAGCCCCTCACTAGCGAGCACAGATACGCAGTATTTT. The whole variable domain, remainder taken from reference TRBV5-4 and TRBJ2-3, is ETGVTQSPTHLIKTRGQQVTLRCSSQSGHNTVSWYQQALGQGPQFIFQYYREEENGRGNFPPRFSGLQFPNYSSELNVNALELDDSALYLCASSPSLASTDTQYFGPGTRLTVL.

The sample holds a few counts of this clonotype. The genes are TRBV5-1 and TRBJ2-7, with 7 bases lining up with TRBD1. The trim removed 5 bases at V and 0 bases at J, leaving 8 bases unmatched. The CDR3 is 15 residues long. Germline V gene sequence: CDR1 SGHRS, CDR2 YFSETQ. CDR3 DNA: TGCGCCAGCAGGGGCGGACAGGATAGCTCCTACGAGCAGTACTTC. Translating it yields CASRGGQDSSYEQYF.

The table lists this clonotype with a few counts. The rearrangement uses TRBV5-6 and TRBJ2-1; 9 bases line up with TRBD1. Germline loops: CDR1 SGHDT, CDR2 YYEEEE. The junction had 8 bases not matched to a gene; V was cut back by 4 bases and J by 6 bases. This CDR3 comprises 15 residues. CDR3 sequence (DNA): TGTGCCAGCAGCGTACAGGGGGCGCATCTCAATGAGCAGTTCTTC. Protein sequence: CASSVQGAHLNEQFF.

This clonotype has just a few counts. J is TRBJ2-1 and V is TRBV7-3; 7 bases match TRBD2. Trimming at V came to 2 bases and at J to 8 bases, leaving 6 bases not matched to a gene. The V gene's germline CDR1 is SGHTA and CDR2 FQGTGA. The CDR3 is 14 amino acids. CDR3 loop: CASSLGGGPYEQFF. The DNA of the CDR3 is TGTGCCAGCAGCTTAGGGGGAGGGCCGTATGAGCAGTTCTTC.

The J gene is TRBJ2-1, the V gene TRBV6-1, with 12 bases that match TRBD2. V shed 8 bases and J 6 bases; nucleotides not matched to a gene: 2. Germline values: CDR1 MNHNS, CDR2 SASEGT. The CDR3 is 13 residues long. CDR3 loop: CASGLAGPNEQFF. CDR3 bases: TGTGCCAGCGGACTAGCGGGACCCAATGAGCAGTTCTTC.

This chain links TRBV10-1 with TRBJ2-1, with D perhaps TRBD2 (5 bases). The V end lost 6 bases, the J end lost 4 bases, and 10 bases lay between the germline ends. The V gene's germline CDR1 is WNHNN and CDR2 SYGVQD (reference sequence). The length of the CDR3 is 13 residues. The CDR3 sequence is CASSGILYNEQFF. Written as DNA, the CDR3 is TGCGCCAGCAGCGGGATCCTATACAATGAGCAGTTCTTC.

This clonotype was detected a few times. The chain combines TRBV20-1 with TRBJ2-1, with 10 positions matching TRBD2. Losses at the gene ends were 2 bases for V and 4 bases for J; bases not matched to a gene: 14. Germline CDR1 DFQATT, CDR2 SNEGSKA (reference sequence). This CDR3 region has 18 residues. The CDR3 reads CSARRSTSGTRVYNEQFF. The CDR3 DNA reads TGCAGTGCTAGAAGGTCTACTAGCGGGACCCGCGTTTACAATGAGCAGTTCTTC.

This chain connects TRBV18 to TRBJ2-5; D is perhaps TRBD2 (6 bases). The CDR3 covers 15 residues. Germline V gives CDR1 KGHSH, CDR2 LQKENI. The V and J ends lost 3 bases and 2 bases respectively, with 13 bases between them. Here the CDR3 reads CASSPPGGVQETQYF. DNA for the CDR3: TGTGCCAGCTCACCCCCAGGCGGGGTGCAAGAGACCCAGTACTTC.

This clonotype occurred a few times. The gene calls are TRBV12-3 or TRBV12-4 and TRBJ2-3; D is tentatively TRBD1 or TRBD2 (5 bases each). The CDR3 consists of 11 residues. Deletions cut 7 bases from V and 11 bases from J, with 13 bases between. The DNA for the CDR3 is TGTGCCAGCACCCAGGGTGGAGGGCAGTATTTT. This gives the protein CASTQGGGQYF.

This clonotype was observed a few times. V is TRBV30 and J is TRBJ2-7; D uncertain. In germline, CDR1 is GTSNPN, CDR2 SVGIG (reference sequence). The CDR3 is 11 amino acids. The V and J ends lost 2 bases and 2 bases respectively, with 4 bases between them. In nucleotides, the CDR3 is TGTGCCTGGAGTACTGCCTACGAGCAGTACTTC. It yields the protein CAWSTAYEQYF.

This clonotype was counted only a few times. The V and J genes are TRBV20-1 and TRBJ1-1, with 10 nucleotides matching TRBD1. V lost 3 bases and J lost 7; bases outside the gene matches: 8. Germline lookup yields CDR1 DFQATT and CDR2 SNEGSKA (reference sequence). The CDR3 is made up of 14 amino acids. CDR3 DNA: TGCAGTGCTAGGGGGGGGACAGGGGCGGATGAAGCTTTCTTT. Amino acid sequence: CSARGGTGADEAFF.

The CDR3 loop reads CASSLAGTSGIINEQFF. For the CDR3, the DNA is TGTGCCAGCAGCCTCGCTGGGACTAGCGGGATAATCAATGAGCAGTTCTTC. The chain carries TRBV11-2 and TRBJ2-1, with 13 positions matching TRBD2. V lost 5 bases to trimming and J lost 6 bases; unmatched junction nucleotides: 10. The germline V gene has CDR1 SGHAT and CDR2 FQNNGV. The CDR3 length is 17 residues.

J is TRBJ2-4 and V is TRBV30, with D tentatively TRBD1 (5 bases). Germline V gene sequence: CDR1 GTSNPN, CDR2 SVGIG (reference sequence). The CDR3 contains 15 residues. The V end lost 1 base, the J end lost 0 bases, and 10 bases lay between the germline ends. The DNA for the CDR3 is TGTGCCTGGAGTGGACAGCCGATAGCCAAAAACATTCAGTACTTC. This gives the protein CAWSGQPIAKNIQYF.

The genes are TRBV20-1 and TRBJ1-5; D unclear. The V gene's germline CDR1 is DFQATT and CDR2 SNEGSKA (reference sequence). Trimming took off 0 bases at V and 1 base at J, with 16 bases between the two ends. CDR3 length: 17 amino acids. The CDR3 protein is CSARDESRIISNQPQHF. CDR3 sequence (DNA): TGCAGTGCTAGAGATGAATCGCGGATTATCAGCAATCAGCCCCAGCATTTT.

This clonotype turned up a few times. This rearrangement joins TRBV6-5 to TRBJ2-2; TRBD1 agrees at 9 bases. This CDR3 is 16 amino acids long. Germline lookup yields CDR1 MNHEY and CDR2 SVGAGI. Unmatched junction bases numbered 6, after V lost 0 bases and J lost 7 bases. CDR3 sequence: CASSYSGTGSIGELFF. DNA for the CDR3: TGTGCCAGCAGTTACTCGGGGACAGGGAGTATCGGGGAGCTGTTTTTT.

This clonotype was counted only a few times. The chain has TRBV18 and TRBJ1-2; no reliable D call. The CDR3 loop spans 14 amino acids. The germline CDR1 and CDR2 sequences are KGHSH and LQKENI. The germline V and J ends were trimmed by 2 bases and 3 bases, with 10 bases remaining between them. The CDR3, as DNA: TGTGCCAGCTCACCAGAGGCCAGCCACTATGGCTACACCTTC. It translates to CASSPEASHYGYTF.

V is TRBV7-2 and J is TRBJ2-7, with a possible D match to TRBD2 (5 bases). V lost 5 bases and J lost 6, with 14 bases in between. CDR1 is SGHTA and CDR2 is FQGNSA in the germline V gene. The CDR3 runs 13 residues. The CDR3 nucleotides read TGTGCCAGCAGCGAGCTCCCGGGGAGCGAGCAGTACTTC. This codes for CASSELPGSEQYF.

The chain's CDR3 is CASSQALQGLSGANVLTF. The CDR3 DNA sequence: TGCGCCAGCAGCCAAGCCCTTCAGGGCCTCTCTGGGGCCAACGTCCTGACTTTC. This chain connects TRBV4-3 to TRBJ2-6; maybe TRBD1 (5 bases). V gave up 1 base and J gave up 0 bases, with 13 bases separating them. The CDR3 consists of 18 residues. CDR1 is LGHNA and CDR2 is YSLEER in the germline V gene.

The chain's CDR3 is CSVRATLAKNIQYF. DNA of the CDR3: TGCAGTGTCCGGGCTACCTTAGCCAAAAACATTCAGTACTTC. V usage is TRBV20-1 and J usage is TRBJ2-4; D is uncertain. This CDR3 is built from 14 residues. Deletions cut 7 bases from V and 0 bases from J, with 13 bases between. Germline CDR1 and CDR2: DFQATT and SNEGSKA (reference sequence).

The chain is built from TRBV18 and TRBJ2-6; unclear D gene. This CDR3 has 14 residues. Trimming removed 2 bases from V and 2 bases from J, with 4 bases in between. In germline, CDR1 is KGHSH, CDR2 LQKENI. CDR3 region: CASSPGAGANVLTF. CDR3 sequence (DNA): TGTGCCAGCTCACCAGGGGCTGGGGCCAACGTCCTGACTTTC.

This clonotype was observed a handful of times. V and J are TRBV20-1 and TRBJ2-7; D is uncertain. V was shortened by 1 base and J by 2 bases, with 15 bases between the two germline ends. This CDR3 contains 15 residues. Germline CDR1 DFQATT, CDR2 SNEGSKA (reference sequence). The CDR3 protein is CSARVARGATYEQYF. The CDR3 nucleotides are TGCAGTGCTAGAGTTGCCCGAGGCGCAACCTACGAGCAGTACTTC.

This chain links TRBV7-9 with TRBJ2-5; tentatively, D is TRBD1 (5 bases). The V gene lost 5 bases and the J gene lost 5 bases, with 15 bases spanning the gap. Germline V lookup: CDR1 SEHNR, CDR2 FQNEAQ (reference sequence). The CDR3 loop spans 14 amino acids. Here the CDR3 reads CASSPGSSLETQYF. DNA for the CDR3: TGTGCCAGCAGCCCAGGGTCTAGTTTGGAGACCCAGTACTTC.